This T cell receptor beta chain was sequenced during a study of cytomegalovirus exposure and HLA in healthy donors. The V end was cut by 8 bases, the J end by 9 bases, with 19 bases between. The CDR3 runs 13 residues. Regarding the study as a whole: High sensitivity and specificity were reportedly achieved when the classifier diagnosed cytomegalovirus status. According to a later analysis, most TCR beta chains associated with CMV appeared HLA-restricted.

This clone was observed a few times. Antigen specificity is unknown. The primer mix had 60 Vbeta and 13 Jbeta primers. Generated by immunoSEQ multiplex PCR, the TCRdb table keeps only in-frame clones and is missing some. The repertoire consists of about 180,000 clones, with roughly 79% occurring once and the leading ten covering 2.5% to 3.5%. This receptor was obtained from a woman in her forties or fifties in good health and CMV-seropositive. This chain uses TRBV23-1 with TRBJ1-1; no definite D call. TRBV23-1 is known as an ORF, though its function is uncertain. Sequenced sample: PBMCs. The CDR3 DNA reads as TGCGCCAGCTCCAACCCGGGGAGCAATAAAGCTTTCTTT. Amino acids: CASSNPGSNKAFF.